The 31 T cell receptor beta chains listed next were all sequenced from one sample in a study of blood T cell repertoires in COVID-19 (dated by TCRdb to 2020 to 2022). The library was prepared using the immunoSEQ multiplex PCR assay. What TCRdb holds here is the immuneACCESS table cut down to in-frame rearrangements. Part of the clones is not present; checked against another copy, under half of the missing clones reflect an unresolved V gene, and the others are unexplained. Counted in this sample were 90,000 to 150,000 clones; approximately 90% of them appeared once. The leading ten clones occupy approximately 28% of the sample. Sequenced: peripheral blood. The receptor set was obtained from a man in his 70s with active or convalescent COVID-19.

The chain has TRBV5-6 and TRBJ2-3; 7 nucleotides align to TRBD1. The junction had 6 bases not matched to a gene; V was cut back by 5 bases and J by 0 bases. The length of the CDR3 is 15 residues. The germline V gene encodes CDR1 SGHDT and CDR2 YYEEEE. The CDR3 reads CASRPTGASTDTQYF. The CDR3 DNA follows: TGTGCCAGCAGGCCCACAGGGGCTAGCACAGATACGCAGTATTTT.

This chain's CDR3 is CASSLELLGQGPYEQYF. The CDR3 nucleotides read TGTGCCAGCAGCTTGGAGCTTTTGGGACAGGGTCCCTACGAGCAGTACTTC. The gene calls are TRBV5-4 and TRBJ2-7, with 9 bases identical to TRBD1. Unmatched junction bases numbered 9, after V lost 0 bases and J lost 2 bases. This CDR3 is 17 amino acids long. The germline V gene has CDR1 SGHNT and CDR2 YYREEE (reference sequence).

The J gene is TRBJ1-4, the V gene TRBV19, with D possibly matching TRBD1 (6 bases). The CDR3 totals 14 residues. Germline CDR1 reads LNHDA; CDR2 reads SQIVND (reference sequence). The V gene lost 4 bases and the J gene lost 6 bases, with 12 bases spanning the gap. The CDR3 bases are TGTGCCAGTAGTAAGCTACAGGGATATGAAAAACTGTTTTTT. This translates into CASSKLQGYEKLFF.

The chain links TRBV28 to TRBJ1-5; TRBD1 agrees at 10 bases. Unmatched junction bases numbered 13, after V lost 3 bases and J lost 2 bases. The CDR3 extends over 19 amino acids. CDR1 and CDR2 (germline): MDHEN, SYDVKM. The CDR3 nucleotides are TGTGCCAGCAGTTTTCGGACCGGGACAGGGGTATTAGGCAATCAGCCCCAGCATTTT. Translation gives CASSFRTGTGVLGNQPQHF.

The chain is built from TRBV2 and TRBJ2-3; the match to TRBD2 covers 8 bases. V lost 4 bases to trimming and J lost 0 bases; unmatched junction nucleotides: 6. The CDR3 has 16 amino acids. Germline loops: CDR1 SNHLY, CDR2 FYNNEI. The CDR3 region is CASSGRGGRSTDTQYF. In nucleotides, the CDR3 is TGTGCCAGCAGTGGGCGGGGCGGGAGGAGCACAGATACGCAGTATTTT.

This chain links TRBV28 with TRBJ1-5, with a weak D call TRBD1 (5 bases). Germline values: CDR1 MDHEN, CDR2 SYDVKM. V gave up 3 bases and J gave up 4 bases, with 13 bases separating them. The CDR3 has 15 residues. The chain's CDR3 is CASSFTGHTNQPQHF. The CDR3 region has the DNA TGTGCCAGCAGTTTTACAGGACATACTAATCAGCCCCAGCATTTT.

The chain uses TRBV6-1 and TRBJ2-7, with TRBD2 as a possible D gene (5 bases). The CDR3 has 15 amino acids. The germline V gene encodes CDR1 MNHNS and CDR2 SASEGT. Deletions cut 1 base from V and 4 bases from J, with 14 bases between. CDR3: CASSEVDGGGYEQYF. In nucleotides, the CDR3 is TGTGCCAGCAGTGAAGTGGACGGTGGCGGGTACGAGCAGTACTTC.

A word on this clone: Mismatch with germline at one junction end may stem from a read error. The chain joins TRBV7-7 to TRBJ2-5; D may be TRBD2 (6 bases). Per the germline V gene, CDR1 is SSHAT and CDR2 is FNYEAQ (reference sequence). CDR3 length equals 13 residues. The chain's CDR3 is CASSPGGGETQYF. The CDR3 bases are TGTGCTAGCAGCCCTGGGGGAGGAGAGACCCAGTACTTC.

The genes are TRBV18 and TRBJ2-1; a weak D match, TRBD2 (6 bases). Trimming removed 6 bases at V and 1 base at J, with 13 bases between. This CDR3 has 15 amino acids. Germline assignment: CDR1 KGHSH and CDR2 LQKENI. The CDR3 DNA reads TGTGCCAGCTCGCGGACTACCCTTTCCTACAATGAGCAGTTCTTC. Protein: CASSRTTLSYNEQFF.

The chain employs TRBV7-6 and TRBJ1-4; D perhaps matches TRBD1 (6 bases). The CDR3 covers 16 residues. V was cut by 1 base and J by 0 bases, with 9 bases left in between. Germline V gene lookup returns CDR1 SGHVS and CDR2 FNYEAQ. In DNA form, the CDR3 reads TGTGCCAGCAGCTTAGAGGGGGAGACAACTAATGAAAAACTGTTTTTT. This codes for CASSLEGETTNEKLFF.

The rearrangement uses TRBV2 and TRBJ1-5; D unresolved. The V gene's germline CDR1 is SNHLY and CDR2 FYNNEI. Trimming shortened V by 4 bases and J by 8 bases, and 12 bases separated the two germline ends. The CDR3 length is 13 residues. Written as DNA, the CDR3 is TGTGCCAGCAGTGGGCGGGGAAGGGAGCCCCAGCATTTT. The encoded protein is CASSGRGREPQHF.

The genes are TRBV5-1 and TRBJ2-5; 14 nucleotides agree with TRBD2. V lost 3 bases and J lost 5; bases outside the gene matches: 9. Germline V gene lookup returns CDR1 SGHRS and CDR2 YFSETQ. The CDR3 contains 17 residues. Here the CDR3 DNA reads TGCGCCAGCAGCTCAGGACTAGCGGGAGGCGTAGGGGAGACCCAGTACTTC. Residues: CASSSGLAGGVGETQYF.

V usage is TRBV28 and J usage is TRBJ2-7; perhaps TRBD1 as D (6 bases). The ends were cut back, 4 bases at V and 3 bases at J, with 13 bases in the middle. The CDR3 sequence is 14 residues long. Germline loops: CDR1 MDHEN, CDR2 SYDVKM. The CDR3 DNA reads TGTGCCAGCAGTTCTCCGACAGGAAGCTACGAGCAGTACTTC. It translates to CASSSPTGSYEQYF.

This clone was seen a few times. V is TRBV11-1 and J is TRBJ1-1; 10 nucleotides agree with TRBD1. Losses at the gene ends were 4 bases for V and 5 bases for J; bases not matched to a gene: 1. Germline V gene data show CDR1 as SGHAT and CDR2 as FQDESV (reference sequence). CDR3 length equals 13 residues. The CDR3: CASSWGQGTEAFF. For the CDR3, the DNA is TGTGCCAGCAGCTGGGGACAGGGGACTGAAGCTTTCTTT.

The chain uses TRBV29-1 and TRBJ2-4, with TRBD1 as a possible D gene (5 bases). The CDR3 loop spans 13 amino acids. V was pared by 3 bases and J by 10 bases, with 16 bases between. The germline V gene encodes CDR1 SQVTM and CDR2 ANQGSEA. Here the CDR3 reads CSVDRAQGGIQYF. Written as DNA, the CDR3 is TGCAGCGTTGACAGGGCGCAGGGTGGGATTCAGTACTTC. The variable domain in full, completed from reference TRBV29-1 and TRBJ2-4, reads SAVISQKPSRDICQRGTSLTIQCQVDSQVTMMFWYRQQPGQSLTLIATANQGSEATYESGFVIDKFPISRPNLTFSTLTVSNMSPEDSSIYLCSVDRAQGGIQYFGAGTRLSVL.

This clone was seen more than once but under ten times. This sequence joins TRBV10-3 and TRBJ1-5; tentatively, D is TRBD1 (6 bases). V was pared by 11 bases and J by 8 bases, with 19 bases between. The CDR3 contains 13 residues. Germline CDR1 reads ENHRY; CDR2 reads SYGVKD. CDR3 sequence: CALRAGAGEPQHF. For the CDR3, the DNA is TGTGCCCTAAGGGCAGGGGCGGGGGAGCCCCAGCATTTT.

This sequence joins TRBV6-6 and TRBJ2-7; TRBD2 agrees at 12 bases. Looked up from germline, CDR1 is MNHNY and CDR2 is SVGAGI (reference sequence). Trimming removed 4 bases from V and 3 bases from J; junction bases left unmatched: 1. The CDR3 is 14 amino acids. CDR3 coding DNA: TGTGCCAGCAGTTCACTAGCGGGAGGCTACGAGCAGTACTTC. Translation gives CASSSLAGGYEQYF.

This rearrangement joins TRBV30 to TRBJ1-1; D is possibly TRBD1 (5 bases). CDR1 and CDR2 (germline): GTSNPN, SVGIG (reference sequence). This CDR3 comprises 12 residues. Trimming took off 0 bases at V and 4 bases at J, with 6 bases between the two ends. CDR3 sequence: CAWSVGGTEAFF. CDR3 bases: TGTGCCTGGAGTGTCGGGGGCACTGAAGCTTTCTTT.

The chain links TRBV5-6 to TRBJ1-6; 8 bases agree with TRBD1. This CDR3 has 15 residues. The J segment lost 6 bases and the V segment lost 4 bases, leaving 6 bases of the junction unmatched. Per germline, CDR1 SGHDT and CDR2 YYEEEE. This CDR3 reads CASSGGTGTNSPLHF. CDR3 coding DNA: TGTGCCAGCAGCGGAGGGACAGGAACTAATTCACCCCTCCACTTT.

This chain joins TRBV15 and TRBJ2-5; the D gene is possibly TRBD1 (6 bases). CDR3 size: 16 residues. The V and J ends lost 0 bases and 5 bases respectively, with 16 bases between them. Per germline, CDR1 LNHNV and CDR2 YYDKDF (reference sequence). CDR3 DNA: TGTGCCACCAGCAGAGATCTTGACCAGGGGTCGGAGACCCAGTACTTC. It codes for CATSRDLDQGSETQYF.

V is TRBV9 and J is TRBJ2-3, with D possibly matching TRBD2 (5 bases). This CDR3 comprises 15 residues. V dropped 0 bases and J dropped 0 bases, with 8 bases sitting between them. The germline gives CDR1 SGDLS, CDR2 YYNGEE. CDR3 residues: CASSVGGGSTDTQYF. In DNA form, the CDR3 reads TGTGCCAGCAGCGTAGGTGGCGGGAGCACAGATACGCAGTATTTT.

CDR3 residues: CASSLDYASNEKLFF. Here the CDR3 DNA reads TGTGCCAGCAGCTTGGACTATGCTTCAAATGAAAAACTGTTTTTT. The genes are TRBV7-9 and TRBJ1-4; no clear D. Trimming left V 3 bases short and J 5 bases short, with 13 bases between. The CDR3 runs 15 residues. The V gene's germline CDR1 is SEHNR and CDR2 FQNEAQ (reference sequence).

This clone has only one observation. V and J are TRBV25-1 and TRBJ2-5; D is possibly TRBD2 (5 bases). Per the germline V gene, CDR1 is MGHDK and CDR2 is SYGVNS. The CDR3 covers 15 residues. V was clipped by 0 bases and J by 5 bases, with 13 bases between them. The CDR3 reads CASSEYGRPGETQYF. CDR3 in DNA: TGTGCCAGCAGTGAATACGGAAGGCCGGGGGAGACCCAGTACTTC.

The V gene is TRBV28, the J gene TRBJ1-3; TRBD1 matches at 7 bases. V lost 6 bases to trimming and J lost 1 base; unmatched junction nucleotides: 6. The CDR3 extends over 15 amino acids. The germline gives CDR1 MDHEN, CDR2 SYDVKM. DNA for the CDR3: TGTGCCAGCAGGTCGGGACAGTCGTCTGGAAACACCATATATTTT. This codes for CASRSGQSSGNTIYF.

The chain couples TRBV28 to TRBJ2-7, with TRBD2 identical over 12 bases. Looked up from germline, CDR1 is MDHEN and CDR2 is SYDVKM. CDR3 length equals 16 residues. V shed 5 bases, J shed 2 bases, and the junction held 7 bases outside the gene matches. The CDR3 reads CASSALAGGRAYEQYF. The CDR3 DNA reads as TGTGCCAGCAGTGCCCTAGCGGGAGGGCGGGCCTACGAGCAGTACTTC.

The rearrangement links TRBV5-8 to TRBJ2-1, with 13 bases identical to TRBD2. Looked up from germline, CDR1 is SGHTS and CDR2 is YDEGEE. V was clipped by 3 bases and J by 4 bases; unmatched bases: 4. The length of the CDR3 is 16 residues. The DNA for the CDR3 is TGTGCCAGCAGCTCGATACTAGCGGGAGGGTACAATGAGCAGTTCTTC. It encodes CASSSILAGGYNEQFF.

The chain links TRBV7-8 to TRBJ2-7; D perhaps matches TRBD1 (5 bases). CDR1 is SGHVS, CDR2 FQNEAQ, per germline. Deletions cut 5 bases from V and 3 bases from J, with 14 bases between. This CDR3 contains 14 residues. The CDR3, as DNA: TGTGCCAGCAGCATAGAAGGGGCCCTCTACGAGCAGTACTTC. Translation gives CASSIEGALYEQYF.

The CDR3 region is CASSLTSGMLLGETQYF. In DNA, the CDR3 is TGTGCCAGCAGCTTAACTAGCGGGATGCTGCTCGGGGAGACCCAGTACTTC. This chain uses TRBV11-2 with TRBJ2-5, with 10 bases matching TRBD2. This CDR3 comprises 17 residues. CDR1 is SGHAT and CDR2 is FQNNGV in the germline V gene. With 2 bases clipped from V and 5 bases from J, the junction kept 11 bases outside the gene matches.

This clone was recorded a few times. The rearrangement links TRBV10-1 to TRBJ2-2; 9 bases are a match to TRBD2. Germline-derived CDR1 and CDR2 are WNHNN and SYGVQD (reference sequence). The ends lost 2 bases at V and 0 bases at J; junction bases unmatched: 4. This CDR3 contains 17 residues. This CDR3 reads CASSEALAGPNTGELFF. In DNA, the CDR3 is TGCGCCAGCAGTGAGGCCCTAGCGGGACCGAACACCGGGGAGCTGTTTTTT.

V gene TRBV7-9 combines with J gene TRBJ1-4; 9 bases match TRBD1. Losses at the gene ends were 4 bases for V and 8 bases for J; bases not matched to a gene: 8. CDR1 and CDR2 (germline): SEHNR, FQNEAQ (reference sequence). The CDR3 consists of 15 residues. The CDR3 sequence: CASSWGQGKKEKLFF. The CDR3 DNA reads as TGTGCCAGCAGCTGGGGACAGGGTAAAAAGGAAAAACTGTTTTTT.

The chain uses TRBV6-1 and TRBJ1-6; D is possibly TRBD1 (5 bases). With 2 bases removed from V and 6 bases from J, the gap between germline ends came to 11 bases. The germline V gene has CDR1 MNHNS and CDR2 SASEGT. The CDR3 length is 15 residues. The CDR3 loop reads CASSEREGVNSPLHF. The CDR3 nucleotides read TGTGCCAGCAGTGAACGCGAAGGGGTTAATTCACCCCTCCACTTT.